This T cell receptor (beta chain) was recovered during a study of T-cell reconstitution after alpha-beta-depleted transplantation in children. This clonotype has a count of ten or more. The V gene lost 4 bases and the J gene lost 11 bases, with 21 bases spanning the gap. The germline V gene encodes CDR1 SGHRS and CDR2 YFSETQ. The CDR3 runs to 14 residues. Unique molecular identifiers were built into the TCRbeta library. TCRdb reprocessed the PCR reads with MiXCR, giving one entry per CDR3 protein. The sample has some 200,000 distinct CDR3 sequences; roughly 8.1% are singletons. The sample was PBMCs, mostly from graft donor cells, taken 360 days after TCRalphabeta/CD19-depleted stem cell transplant. The V call is TRBV5-1, the J call TRBJ1-1; TRBD1 is a possible D gene (5 bases). The clonotype was recovered from a male patient aged 2-10 years who had a stem cell transplant for acute myeloid leukemia, so the T cells may come from the graft donor. CDR3 nucleotide sequence: TGCGCCAGCAGCGAGGGGACCCCCACGAAAGTGGCTTTCTTT. It codes for CASSEGTPTKVAFF. Together with reference TRBV5-1 and TRBJ1-1, the CDR3 gives the full variable domain: KAGVTQTPRYLIKTRGQQVTLSCSPISGHRSVSWYQQTPGQGLQFLFEYFSETQRNKGNFPGRFSGRQFSNSRSEMNVSTLELGDSALYLCASSEGTPTKVAFFGQGTRLTVV.